This T cell receptor (beta chain) is from a study of blood T cell repertoires in COVID-19. V lost 0 bases and J lost 9; bases outside the gene matches: 7. The germline CDR1 and CDR2 sequences are ENHRY and SYGVKD. This CDR3 comprises 15 residues. Authors' methods: It was from reference gene primer amplification that nucleated cell counts were estimated. Repertoires were generated with immunoSEQ multiplex PCR, while TCRdb's copy carries only in-frame clones and drops some. V, J and clone size are taken as reported in that table, and D and trimming were inferred from the DNA itself. This sample carries some 99,000 clones, about 90% of them seen once, and the ten largest clones take roughly 4.2%.

The sequence was collected from a human donor with COVID-19, enrolled during active disease. The donor label of this sample is uncertain. J is TRBJ1-2 and V is TRBV10-3; TRBD1 agrees at 10 bases. Input material: peripheral blood. CDR3 sequence reads: CAISESVGQGFRYTF. The CDR3 DNA is TGTGCCATCAGTGAGTCGGTGGGACAGGGGTTTCGCTACACCTTC.